This TCR beta chain came from a study of OX40 agonist ivuxolimab in advanced cancers. Study-level information: Patients took ivuxolimab, an agonistic anti-OX40 (CD134) antibody. Across the patients, intravenous ivuxolimab was delivered every 2 weeks at 0.01 to 10 mg/kg. Participants, approximately 81% male, averaged roughly 60 years of age, ranging from roughly 23 to 80. General study results and limits: Antigen specificity was not determined for the expanded peripheral T cells.

Repertoires were generated with immunoSEQ multiplex PCR, while TCRdb's copy carries only in-frame clones and drops some. This table holds approximately 77,000 clones, 75% to 95% found once. The CDR3 totals 14 residues. The germline V gene has CDR1 LNHDA and CDR2 SQIVND (reference sequence). Germline trimming cut 7 bases from V and 5 bases from J; bases unmatched to any gene: 9. Note on this clone: Its antigen is not identified.

V gene TRBV19 combines with J gene TRBJ2-7, with 9 positions matching TRBD1. This TCR came from an adult with an advanced solid tumor such as melanoma, head and neck, liver or kidney cancer. This sample comprised CD4+ or CD8+ T cells sorted from blood, obtained in a trial of the OX40 agonist ivuxolimab. CDR3 bases: TGTGCCAGTACCGACCGGGACAGGGACCACGAGCAGTACTTC. It encodes CASTDRDRDHEQYF.